The clone carrying this TCR beta chain was seen more than once but under ten times. What it binds is unknown. This record comes from a study of immune cell composition in non-small cell lung cancer. General study points: Overall clonality, unlike maximal tumour-associated clone frequency, did not predict TIL reactivity.

Normal lung was taken at the farthest possible site, at least 3 cm from tumour. Genomic DNA came from frozen unsorted single-cell suspensions. Germline CDR1 is SGHTA and CDR2 is FQGTGA. CDR3 length: 15 amino acids. V lost 5 bases and J lost 1, with 14 bases in between. Sequencing used immunoSEQ multiplex PCR; TCRdb keeps in-frame clones, though not all of them. The sample carries approximately 6,700 clones, 65% to 70% recorded once. The rearrangement links TRBV7-3 to TRBJ1-1, with D maybe TRBD1 (6 bases). The sequence derives from a human donor with non-small cell lung cancer. Sequenced: non-adjacent lung tissue. The DNA of the CDR3 is TGTGCCAGCAGCCCTGGGGGCAGGGCGAACACTGAAGCTTTCTTT. Its translation: CASSPGGRANTEAFF.